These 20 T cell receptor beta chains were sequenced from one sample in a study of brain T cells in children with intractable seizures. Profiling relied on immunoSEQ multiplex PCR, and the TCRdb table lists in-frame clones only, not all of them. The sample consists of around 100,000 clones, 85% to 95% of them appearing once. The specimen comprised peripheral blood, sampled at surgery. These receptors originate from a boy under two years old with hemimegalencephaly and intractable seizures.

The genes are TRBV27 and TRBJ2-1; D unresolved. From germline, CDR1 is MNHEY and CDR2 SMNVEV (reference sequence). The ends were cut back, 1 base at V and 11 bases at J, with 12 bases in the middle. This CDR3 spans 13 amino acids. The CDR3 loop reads CASSLFNPPQQFF. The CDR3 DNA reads TGTGCCAGCAGTTTATTTAACCCCCCGCAGCAGTTCTTC.

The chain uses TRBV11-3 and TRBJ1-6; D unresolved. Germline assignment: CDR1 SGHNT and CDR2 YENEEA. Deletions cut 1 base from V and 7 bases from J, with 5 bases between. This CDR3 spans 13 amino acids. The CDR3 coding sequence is TGTGCCAGCAGCTTAGGCTCGAATTCACCCCTCCACTTT. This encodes CASSLGSNSPLHF.

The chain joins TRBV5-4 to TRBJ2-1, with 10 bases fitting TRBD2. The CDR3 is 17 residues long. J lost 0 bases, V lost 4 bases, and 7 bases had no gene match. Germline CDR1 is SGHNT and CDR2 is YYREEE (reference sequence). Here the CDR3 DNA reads TGTGCCAGCAGCGATGACCGACTAGCGGGCTCCTACAATGAGCAGTTCTTC. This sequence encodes CASSDDRLAGSYNEQFF.

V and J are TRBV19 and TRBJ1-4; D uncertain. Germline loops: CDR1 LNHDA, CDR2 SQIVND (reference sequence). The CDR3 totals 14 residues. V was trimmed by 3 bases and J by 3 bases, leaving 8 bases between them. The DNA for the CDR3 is TGTGCCAGTAGTATCTCGGAACCTAATGAAAAACTGTTTTTT. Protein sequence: CASSISEPNEKLFF. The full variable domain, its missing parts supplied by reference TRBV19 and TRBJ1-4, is DGGITQSPKYLFRKEGQNVTLSCEQNLNHDAMYWYRQDPGQGLRLIYYSQIVNDFQKGDIAEGYSVSREKKESFPLTVTSAQKNPTAFYLCASSISEPNEKLFFGSGTQLSVL.

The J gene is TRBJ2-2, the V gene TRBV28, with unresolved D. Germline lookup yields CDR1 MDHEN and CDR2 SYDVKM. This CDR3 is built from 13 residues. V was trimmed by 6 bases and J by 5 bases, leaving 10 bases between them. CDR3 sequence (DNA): TGTGCCAGCAGCTTTTCCGTGACCGGGGAGCTGTTTTTT. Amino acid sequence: CASSFSVTGELFF.

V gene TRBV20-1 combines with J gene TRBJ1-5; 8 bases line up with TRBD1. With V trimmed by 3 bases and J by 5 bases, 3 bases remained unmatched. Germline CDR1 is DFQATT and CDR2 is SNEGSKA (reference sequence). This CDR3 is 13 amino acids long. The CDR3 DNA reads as TGCAGTGCTAGTTCACAGGGGGATCAGCCCCAGCATTTT. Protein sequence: CSASSQGDQPQHF.

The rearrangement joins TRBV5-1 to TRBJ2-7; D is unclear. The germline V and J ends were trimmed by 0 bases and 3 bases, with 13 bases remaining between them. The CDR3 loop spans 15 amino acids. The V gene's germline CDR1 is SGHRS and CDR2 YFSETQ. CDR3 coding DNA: TGCGCCAGCAGCTTGGGGCCAGGAGCCTTCTACGAGCAGTACTTC. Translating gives CASSLGPGAFYEQYF.

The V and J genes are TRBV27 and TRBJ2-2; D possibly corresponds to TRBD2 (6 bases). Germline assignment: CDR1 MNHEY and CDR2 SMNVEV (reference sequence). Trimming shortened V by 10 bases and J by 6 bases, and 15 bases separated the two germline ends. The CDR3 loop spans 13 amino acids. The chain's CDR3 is CANEGGAAGELFF. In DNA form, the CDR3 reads TGTGCCAACGAGGGCGGGGCAGCCGGGGAGCTGTTTTTT.

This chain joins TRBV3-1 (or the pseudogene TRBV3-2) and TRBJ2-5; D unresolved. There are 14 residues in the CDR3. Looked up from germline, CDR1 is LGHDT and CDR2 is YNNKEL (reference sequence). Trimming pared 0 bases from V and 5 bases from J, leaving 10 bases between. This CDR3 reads CASSQDRPWETQYF. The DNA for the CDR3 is TGTGCCAGCAGCCAAGATCGACCCTGGGAGACCCAGTACTTC.

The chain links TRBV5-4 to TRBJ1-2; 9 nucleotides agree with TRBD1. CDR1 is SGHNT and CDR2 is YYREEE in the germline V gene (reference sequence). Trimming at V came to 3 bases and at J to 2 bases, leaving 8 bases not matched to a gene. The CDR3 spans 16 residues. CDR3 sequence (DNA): TGTGCCAGCAGCTCTCCCCCGGGACAGGGAAACTATGGCTACACCTTC. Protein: CASSSPPGQGNYGYTF.

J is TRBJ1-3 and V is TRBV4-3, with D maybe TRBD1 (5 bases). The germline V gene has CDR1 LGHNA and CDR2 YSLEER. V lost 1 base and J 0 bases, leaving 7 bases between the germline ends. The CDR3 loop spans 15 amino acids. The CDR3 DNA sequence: TGCGCCAGCAGCCAAGGGGGCCTCTCTGGAAACACCATATATTTT. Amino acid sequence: CASSQGGLSGNTIYF.

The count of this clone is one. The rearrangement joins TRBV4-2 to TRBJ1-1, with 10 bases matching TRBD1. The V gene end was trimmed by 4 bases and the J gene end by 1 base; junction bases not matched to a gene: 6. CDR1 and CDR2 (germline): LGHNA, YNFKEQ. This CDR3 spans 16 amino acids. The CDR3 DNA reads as TGTGCCAGCAGCCCGGGACAGGGGAACAAGAACACTGAAGCTTTCTTT. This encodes CASSPGQGNKNTEAFF.

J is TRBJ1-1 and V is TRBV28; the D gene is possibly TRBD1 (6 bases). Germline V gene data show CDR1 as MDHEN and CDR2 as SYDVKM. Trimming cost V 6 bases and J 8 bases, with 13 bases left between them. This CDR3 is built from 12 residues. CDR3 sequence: CASRGGGSEAFF. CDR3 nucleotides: TGTGCCAGCAGAGGAGGGGGGTCGGAAGCTTTCTTT.

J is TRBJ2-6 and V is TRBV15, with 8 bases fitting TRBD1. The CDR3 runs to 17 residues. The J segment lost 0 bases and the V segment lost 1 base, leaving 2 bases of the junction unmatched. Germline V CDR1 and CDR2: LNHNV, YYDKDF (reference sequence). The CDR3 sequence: CATSRGQGNSGANVLTF. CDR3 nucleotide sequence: TGTGCCACCAGCAGAGGACAGGGGAACTCTGGGGCCAACGTCCTGACTTTC.

This chain's CDR3 is CASSQGPETQYF. In DNA form, the CDR3 reads TGCGCCAGCAGCCAAGGCCCCGAGACCCAGTACTTC. V is TRBV4-1 and J is TRBJ2-5; D gene uncertain. This CDR3 is 12 amino acids long. V was pared by 1 base and J by 5 bases, with 5 bases between. Germline values: CDR1 MGHRA, CDR2 YSYEKL.

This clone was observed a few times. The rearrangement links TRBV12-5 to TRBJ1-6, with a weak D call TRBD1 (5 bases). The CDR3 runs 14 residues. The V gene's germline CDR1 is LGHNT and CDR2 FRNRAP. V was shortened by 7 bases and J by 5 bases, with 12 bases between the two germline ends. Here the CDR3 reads CASARDRNNSPLHF. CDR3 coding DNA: TGTGCTAGTGCCCGCGACAGAAATAATTCACCCCTCCACTTT.

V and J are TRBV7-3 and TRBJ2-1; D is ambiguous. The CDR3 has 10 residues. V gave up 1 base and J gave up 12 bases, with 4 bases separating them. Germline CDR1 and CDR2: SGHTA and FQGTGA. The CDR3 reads CASSLRGQFF. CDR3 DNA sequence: TGTGCCAGCAGCTTAAGGGGGCAGTTCTTC.

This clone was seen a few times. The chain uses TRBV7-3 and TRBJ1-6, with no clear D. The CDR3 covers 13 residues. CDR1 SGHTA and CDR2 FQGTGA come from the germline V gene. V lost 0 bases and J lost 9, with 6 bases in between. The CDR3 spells CASSLTEGSPLHF. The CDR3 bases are TGTGCCAGCAGCTTAACCGAGGGTTCACCCCTCCACTTT.

The CDR3 is CASSSGSYYEQYF. CDR3 bases: TGTGCCAGCAGTTCAGGATCCTACTACGAGCAGTACTTC. V and J are TRBV28 and TRBJ2-7; the D is unclear. The length of the CDR3 is 13 residues. CDR1 and CDR2 (germline): MDHEN, SYDVKM. Trimming took 4 bases from V and 3 from J, leaving 10 bases between them.

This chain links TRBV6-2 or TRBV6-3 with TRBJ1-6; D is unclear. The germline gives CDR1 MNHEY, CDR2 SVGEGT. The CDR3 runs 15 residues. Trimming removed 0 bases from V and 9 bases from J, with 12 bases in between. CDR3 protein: CASSYSWNEGSPLHF. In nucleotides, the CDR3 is TGTGCCAGCAGTTACTCGTGGAACGAGGGTTCACCCCTCCACTTT.